This is a list of T cell receptor beta chains from one sample in a study of a mutant IDH1 vaccine in newly diagnosed glioma. These receptors lack a known antigen. Libraries were prepared by immunoSEQ multiplex PCR; TCRdb keeps only in-frame clonotypes and omits some of them. The sample shows around 69,000 clones, around 84% of them seen only once. The source was PBMCs, collected from a glioma patient whose treatment included an IDH1 peptide vaccine. All receptors derive from a man aged 30 to 39 with glioma. Each CDR3 is given with its conserved first and last residue. The D gene is left open where the match is weak. Expanded clones get a size class; other rows say once, few or many, or leave the size out.

>TRBD1|TRBJ2-7|NA|TRBV5-5
TGTGCCAGCAGCTTACCGGGACAGGGGGTCGAGCAGTACTTC
CASSLPGQGVEQYF
>NA|TRBJ2-1|NA|TRBV5-1
TGCGCCAGCAGCTTCTCGGCCCGCCCCGGGACCCCCAGCTCCTACAATGAGCAGTTCTTC
CASSFSARPGTPSSYNEQFF
>NA|TRBJ2-7|NA|TRBV19
TGTGCCAGTACCGTGGACATAAACTGGGAGCAGTACTTC
CASTVDINWEQYF
>TRBD1|TRBJ1-1|few|TRBV4-1
TGCGCCAGCGGGGACAGGAGGACTGAAGCTTTCTTT
CASGDRRTEAFF
>NA|TRBJ2-7|NA|TRBV28
TGTGCCAGCAGCCCCTCGTTTCTGGGGGCGCCCAACGAGCAGTACTTC
CASSPSFLGAPNEQYF
>NA|TRBJ2-1|NA|TRBV2
TGTGCCAGCAACCTCGCCATTGAGCAGTTCTTC
CASNLAIEQFF
>NA|TRBJ1-6|NA|TRBV28
TGTGCCAGCACAGACGGTCTACCCTATAATTCACCCCTCCACTTT
CASTDGLPYNSPLHF
>NA|TRBJ1-6|NA|TRBV9
TGTGCCAGCAGCGTAGGGCAGGGCCGCTCCTATAATTCACCCCTCCACTTT
CASSVGQGRSYNSPLHF
>TRBD2|TRBJ2-7|NA|TRBV5-1
TGCGCCAGCAGCTTGATAGCGGGGGCCTACGAGCAGTACTTC
CASSLIAGAYEQYF
>NA|TRBJ2-7|once|TRBV4-1
TGCGCCAGCAGCCAATCCCCGGGACACGCTTACGAGCAGTACTTC
CASSQSPGHAYEQYF
>NA|TRBJ2-3|few|TRBV19
TGTGCCAGTAGTGGGGGGGCTAGCGGAACTCCTAGCACAGATACGCAGTATTTT
CASSGGASGTPSTDTQYF
>NA|TRBJ2-1|NA|TRBV4-2
TGTGCCAGCAGCCAAGGGTGGGGCTCCTACAATGAGCAGTTCTTC
CASSQGWGSYNEQFF
>NA|TRBJ2-1|NA|TRBV4-1
TGCGCCAGCAGCCAAGATGACCGCGGCTACAGCTCCTACAATGAGCAGTTCTTC
CASSQDDRGYSSYNEQFF
>NA|TRBJ2-5|NA|TRBV7-7
TGTGCCAGCAGCGTCGACGGAGAAGAGACCCAGTACTTC
CASSVDGEETQYF
>NA|TRBJ1-5|NA|TRBV6-5
TGTGCCAGCTCTCGGGGGCGAAATCAGCCCCAGCATTTT
CASSRGRNQPQHF
>NA|TRBJ1-1|once|TRBV27
TGTGCCAGCAGTTCGCTCCAGGGCGCCCCCATGAACACTGAAGCTTTCTTT
CASSSLQGAPMNTEAFF
>TRBD2|TRBJ2-1|NA|TRBV7-8
TGTGCCAGCAGCTCCTCTAGCGGAATACCCTACAATGAGCAGTTCTTC
CASSSSSGIPYNEQFF
>NA|TRBJ2-1|NA|TRBV15
TGTGCCACCAGCAGAGATCTACCTTTTTATGAGCAGTTCTTC
CATSRDLPFYEQFF
>TRBD1|TRBJ2-2|NA|TRBV10-3
TGTGCCATCAGAGACACAGGGGAAGTGGAGGAGCTGTTTTTT
CAIRDTGEVEELFF
>NA|TRBJ1-1|NA|TRBV6-5
TGTGCCAGCAGTTACCCGAACACTGAAGCTTTCTTT
CASSYPNTEAFF
>TRBD2|TRBJ2-2|NA|TRBV5-5
TGTGCCAGCAGCTTGGGGCTAGCGGGTACCTTCGGGGAGCTGTTTTTT
CASSLGLAGTFGELFF
>NA|TRBJ1-5|NA|TRBV2
TGTGCCAGCAGTGTCGCTTCCTCGGGCAGCCCCCAGCATTTT
CASSVASSGSPQHF
>NA|TRBJ1-5|NA|TRBV30
TGTGCCTGGAACAGGGCTTACAATCAGCCCCAGCATTTT
CAWNRAYNQPQHF
>NA|TRBJ2-3|NA|TRBV11-2
TGTGCCAGCAGCTTAGATATACAGGAGTTCGGGTCGCAGTATTTT
CASSLDIQEFGSQYF
>NA|TRBJ1-4|NA|TRBV6-1
TGTGCCAGCAGAAGTTCGGGGAGTGAAAAACTGTTTTTT
CASRSSGSEKLFF
>NA|TRBJ2-2|once|TRBV5-5
TGTGCCAGCAGCTTTGATTCGTTTCGGGACACCGGGGAGCTGTTTTTT
CASSFDSFRDTGELFF
>NA|TRBJ1-1|NA|TRBV28
TGTGCCAGCAGTTACCGGACAGCGAACACTGAAGCTTTCTTT
CASSYRTANTEAFF
>NA|TRBJ2-7|NA|TRBV7-2
TGTGCCAGCAGCTTTTCTAGCCTCAGCGAGCAGTACTTC
CASSFSSLSEQYF
>TRBD2|TRBJ2-1|NA|TRBV7-3
TGTGCCAGCAGCTGGAGCGGGAGCGGCTACAATGAGCAGTTCTTC
CASSWSGSGYNEQFF
>TRBD2|TRBJ2-1|NA|TRBV28
TGTGCCAGCAGTTCCTTAGCGGGAGCCGGAGCCAATGAGCAGTTCTTC
CASSSLAGAGANEQFF
>NA|TRBJ2-7|NA|TRBV4-1
TGCGCCAGCAGCCAGGGAAGTACCTACGAGCAGTACTTC
CASSQGSTYEQYF
>NA|TRBJ2-2|NA|TRBV19
TGTGCCAGTAGTATAGACCCCCTAACTAGTGGGTCGCGCACCGGGGAGCTGTTTTTT
CASSIDPLTSGSRTGELFF
>TRBD1|TRBJ1-4|NA|TRBV11-1
TGTGCCAGCAGCTTACAGGGACAGCCTAATGAAAAACTGTTTTTT
CASSLQGQPNEKLFF
>TRBD2|TRBJ2-3|NA|TRBV5-1
TGCGCCAGCAGCTTGAAACTAGCGGACATCAACACAGATACGCAGTATTTT
CASSLKLADINTDTQYF
>NA|TRBJ1-5|NA|TRBV9
TGTGCCAGCAGCGTAGTAGGCAGGCCAAATCAGCCCCAGCATTTT
CASSVVGRPNQPQHF
>TRBD1|TRBJ1-3|NA|TRBV2
TGTGCCAGCAGCAATACAGGGGCTGGGGGAAACACCATATATTTT
CASSNTGAGGNTIYF
>NA|TRBJ1-2|NA|TRBV5-4
TGTGCCAGCAGCCAGGACAGATTCTATGGCTACACCTTC
CASSQDRFYGYTF
>TRBD1|TRBJ1-4|few|TRBV9
TGTGCCAGCAGCGTAGGACCGGGGACAGCTAATGAAAAACTGTTTTTT
CASSVGPGTANEKLFF
>NA|TRBJ2-7|few|TRBV2
TGTGCCAGCCGGATCCAGTACTTC
CASRIQYF
>TRBD1|TRBJ2-7|NA|TRBV28
TGTGCCACCCTGGGACAGGGGGCCTACGAGCAGTACTTC
CATLGQGAYEQYF
>TRBD2|TRBJ2-1|NA|TRBV5-4
TGTGCCAGCAGCTTGCAGCGGGAGGGCAACAATGAGCAGTTCTTC
CASSLQREGNNEQFF
>NA|TRBJ2-7|NA|TRBV7-9
TGTGCCAGCCCCCAGAGGGCGTACGAGCAGTACTTC
CASPQRAYEQYF